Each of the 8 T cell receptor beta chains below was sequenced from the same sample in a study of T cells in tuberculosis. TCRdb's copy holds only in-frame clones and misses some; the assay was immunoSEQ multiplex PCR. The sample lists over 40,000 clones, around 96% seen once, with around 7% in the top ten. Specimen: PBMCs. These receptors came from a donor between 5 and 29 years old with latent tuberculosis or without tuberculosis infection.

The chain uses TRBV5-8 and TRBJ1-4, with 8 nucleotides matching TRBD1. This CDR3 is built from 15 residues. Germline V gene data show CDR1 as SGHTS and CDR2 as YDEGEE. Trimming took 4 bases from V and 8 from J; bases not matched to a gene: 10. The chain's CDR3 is CASSLGTGQGEKLFF. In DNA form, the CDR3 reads TGTGCCAGCAGCCTCGGGACAGGTCAAGGGGAAAAACTGTTTTTT.

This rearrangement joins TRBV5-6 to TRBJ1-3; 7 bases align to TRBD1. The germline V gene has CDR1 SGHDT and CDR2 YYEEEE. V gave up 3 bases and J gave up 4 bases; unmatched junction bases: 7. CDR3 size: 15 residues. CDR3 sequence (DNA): TGTGCCAGCAGCTCCCCTACAGGGGAAGGAAACACCATATATTTT. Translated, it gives CASSSPTGEGNTIYF.

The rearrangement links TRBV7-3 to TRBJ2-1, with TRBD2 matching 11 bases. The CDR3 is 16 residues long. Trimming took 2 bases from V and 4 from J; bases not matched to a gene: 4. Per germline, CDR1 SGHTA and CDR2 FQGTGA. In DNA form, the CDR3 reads TGTGCCAGCAGCTTATGGGGGACTAGCGGATACAATGAGCAGTTCTTC. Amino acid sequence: CASSLWGTSGYNEQFF.

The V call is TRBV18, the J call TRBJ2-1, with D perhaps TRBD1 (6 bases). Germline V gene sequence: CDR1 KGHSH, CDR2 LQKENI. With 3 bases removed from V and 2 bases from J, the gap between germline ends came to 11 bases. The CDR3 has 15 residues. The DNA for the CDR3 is TGTGCCAGCTCACCCCCAGGGGTACCCTACAATGAGCAGTTCTTC. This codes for CASSPPGVPYNEQFF.

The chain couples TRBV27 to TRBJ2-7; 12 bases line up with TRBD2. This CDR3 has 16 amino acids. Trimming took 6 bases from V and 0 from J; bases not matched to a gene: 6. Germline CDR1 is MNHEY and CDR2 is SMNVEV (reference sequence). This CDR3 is CASSSRLAGDSYEQYF. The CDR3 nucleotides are TGTGCCAGCAGCTCGCGACTAGCGGGAGACTCCTACGAGCAGTACTTC.

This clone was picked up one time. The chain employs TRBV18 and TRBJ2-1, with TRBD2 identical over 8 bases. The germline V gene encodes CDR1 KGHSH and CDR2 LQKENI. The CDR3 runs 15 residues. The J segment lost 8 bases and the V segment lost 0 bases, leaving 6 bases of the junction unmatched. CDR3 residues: CASSPPSGSLYEQFF. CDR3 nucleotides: TGTGCCAGCTCACCACCCAGCGGGAGCTTGTATGAGCAGTTCTTC. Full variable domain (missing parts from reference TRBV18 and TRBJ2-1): NAGVMQNPRHLVRRRGQEARLRCSPMKGHSHVYWYRQLPEEGLKFMVYLQKENIIDESGMPKERFSAEFPKEGPSILRIQQVVRGDSAAYFCASSPPSGSLYEQFFGPGTRLTVL.

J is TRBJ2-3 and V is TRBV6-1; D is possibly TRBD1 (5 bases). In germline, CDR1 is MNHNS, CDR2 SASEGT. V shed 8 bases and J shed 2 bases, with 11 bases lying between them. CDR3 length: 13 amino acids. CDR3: CASGLGHTDTQYF. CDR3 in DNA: TGTGCCAGCGGCCTAGGACACACAGATACGCAGTATTTT.

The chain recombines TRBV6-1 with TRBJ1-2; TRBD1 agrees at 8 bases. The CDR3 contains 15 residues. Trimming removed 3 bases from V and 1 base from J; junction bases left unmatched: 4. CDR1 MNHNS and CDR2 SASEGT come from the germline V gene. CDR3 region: CASSDRGLDNYGYTF. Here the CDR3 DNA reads TGTGCCAGCAGTGACAGGGGGCTCGATAACTATGGCTACACCTTC.